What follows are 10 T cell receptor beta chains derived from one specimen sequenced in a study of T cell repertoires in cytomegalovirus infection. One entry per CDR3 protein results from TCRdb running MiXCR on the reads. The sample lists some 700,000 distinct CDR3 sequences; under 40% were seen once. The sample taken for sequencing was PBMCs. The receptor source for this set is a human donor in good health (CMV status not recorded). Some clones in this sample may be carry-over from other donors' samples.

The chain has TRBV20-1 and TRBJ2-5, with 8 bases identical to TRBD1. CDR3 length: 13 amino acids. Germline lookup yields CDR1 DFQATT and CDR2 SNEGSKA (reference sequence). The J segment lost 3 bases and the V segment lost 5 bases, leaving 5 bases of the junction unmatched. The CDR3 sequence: CSAARTGKETQYF. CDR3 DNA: TGCAGTGCTGCCCGGACAGGGAAAGAGACCCAGTACTTC.

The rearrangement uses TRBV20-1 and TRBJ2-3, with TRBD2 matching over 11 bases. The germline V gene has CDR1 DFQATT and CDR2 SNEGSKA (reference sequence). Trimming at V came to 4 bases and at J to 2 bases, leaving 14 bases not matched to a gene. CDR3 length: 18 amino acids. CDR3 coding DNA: TGCAGTGCTACTCCGGGACTAGCGGAGGCCCCATACACAGATACGCAGTATTTT. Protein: CSATPGLAEAPYTDTQYF.

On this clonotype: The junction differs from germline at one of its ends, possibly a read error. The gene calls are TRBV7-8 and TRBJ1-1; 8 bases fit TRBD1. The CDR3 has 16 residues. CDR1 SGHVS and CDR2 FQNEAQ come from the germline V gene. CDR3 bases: TGTGACAGCAGCTTCTTCGGGACAGGAATTAACACTGAAGCTTTCTTT. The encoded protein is CDSSFFGTGINTEAFF.

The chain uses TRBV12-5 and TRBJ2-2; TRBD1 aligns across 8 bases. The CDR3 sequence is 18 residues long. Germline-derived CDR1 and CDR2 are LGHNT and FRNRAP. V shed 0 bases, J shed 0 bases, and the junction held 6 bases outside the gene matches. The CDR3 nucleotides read TGTGCTAGTGGTTTGGTCGTGACAGGGGTCACGAACACCGGGGAGCTGTTTTTT. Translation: CASGLVVTGVTNTGELFF.

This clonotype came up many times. CDR3 sequence reads: CASSSSGGATDTQYF. The CDR3 bases are TGTGCCAGCAGCAGTAGCGGGGGGGCGACAGATACGCAGTATTTT. The V and J genes are TRBV7-6 and TRBJ2-3, with TRBD2 matching over 11 bases. Germline CDR1 is SGHVS and CDR2 is FNYEAQ. The CDR3 sequence is 15 residues long. V shed 5 bases and J 3 bases; nucleotides not matched to a gene: 4.

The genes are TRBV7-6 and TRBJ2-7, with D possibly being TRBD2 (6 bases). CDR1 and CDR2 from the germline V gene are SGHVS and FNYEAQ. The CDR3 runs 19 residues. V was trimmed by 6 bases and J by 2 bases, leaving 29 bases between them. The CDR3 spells CASRERCGGATYTTYEQYF. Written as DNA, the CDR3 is TGTGCCAGCAGGGAAAGGTGTGGCGGGGCAACTTACACTACCTACGAGCAGTACTTC.

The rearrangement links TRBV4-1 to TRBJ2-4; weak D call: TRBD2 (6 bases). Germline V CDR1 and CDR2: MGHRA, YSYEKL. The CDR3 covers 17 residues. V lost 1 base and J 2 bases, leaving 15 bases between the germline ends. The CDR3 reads CASSQGWGGRTKNIQYF. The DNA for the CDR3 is TGCGCCAGCAGCCAAGGATGGGGAGGCCGAACCAAAAACATTCAGTACTTC.

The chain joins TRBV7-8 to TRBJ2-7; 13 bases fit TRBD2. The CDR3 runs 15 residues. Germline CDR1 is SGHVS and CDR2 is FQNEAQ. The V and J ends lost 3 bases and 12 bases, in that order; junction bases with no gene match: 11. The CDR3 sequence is CASSLGTSGAYETYF. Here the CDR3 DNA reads TGTGCCAGCAGCTTGGGGACTAGCGGGGCCTACGAGACGTACTTC.

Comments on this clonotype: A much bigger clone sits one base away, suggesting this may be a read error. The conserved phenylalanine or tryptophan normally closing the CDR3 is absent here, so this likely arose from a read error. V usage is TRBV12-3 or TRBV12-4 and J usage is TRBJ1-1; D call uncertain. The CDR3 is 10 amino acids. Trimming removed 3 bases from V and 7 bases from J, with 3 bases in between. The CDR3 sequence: CASSFREAFC. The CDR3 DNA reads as TGTGCCAGCAGTTTTCGTGAAGCTTTCTGT.

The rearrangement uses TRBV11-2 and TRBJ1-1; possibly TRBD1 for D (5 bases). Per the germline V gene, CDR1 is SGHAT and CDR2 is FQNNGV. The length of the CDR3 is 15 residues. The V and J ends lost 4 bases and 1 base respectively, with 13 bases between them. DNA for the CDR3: TGTGCCAGCAGCTCGAGGGCGGGGCGGAACACTGAAGCTTTCTTT. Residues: CASSSRAGRNTEAFF.